This TCR beta chain was sequenced in a study of blood T cells in healthy people across ages. A word on this clonotype: Antigen unknown.

V was pared by 3 bases and J by 0 bases, with 13 bases between. Germline lookup yields CDR1 DFQATT and CDR2 SNEGSKA (reference sequence). The CDR3 totals 15 residues. A second 7 to 11 cycle PCR used barcoded and J-beta primers. MiXCR was run by TCRdb on the 5' RACE reads, yielding one entry per CDR3 protein. This table holds 1.5 million to 2 million distinct CDR3 sequences, roughly 27% found once. General study findings and limits: Measured against age, TCR beta diversity per million T cells decreased in a roughly linear manner.

The sequence derives from a woman aged 25 to 39 in good health. The sequenced sample consisted of blood. V gene TRBV20-1 combines with J gene TRBJ2-3, with D perhaps TRBD2 (6 bases). The CDR3 loop is CSASGTPFSTDTQYF. CDR3 coding DNA: TGCAGTGCTAGTGGGACTCCTTTTAGCACAGATACGCAGTATTTT.